This T cell receptor (beta chain) is from a study of graft-versus-host responses after intestinal transplantation. For the study at large: As for transplant type, recipients had multivisceral, liver-intestinal, or isolated intestinal grafts. Induction using anti-thymocyte globulin, followed by tacrolimus and steroids for roughly 3 years, was given to all recipients. Study conclusions and caveats: There was an association between peak levels of circulating GvH clones and early post-transplant HvG declines.

This clone was picked up one time. The antigen remains unidentified. Data came from immunoSEQ multiplex PCR; TCRdb stores just in-frame clones and leaves some out. Found here are nearly 95,000 clones, about 92% of them singletons; the top ten hold approximately 2%. The germline CDR1 and CDR2 sequences are GTSNPN and SVGIG (reference sequence). The CDR3 sequence is 20 residues long. Trimming pared 0 bases from V and 4 bases from J, leaving 30 bases between. Sequenced here: unstimulated CD8+ T cells sorted from spleen or lymph node cells, sampled before intestinal transplant. The chain combines TRBV30 with TRBJ1-2; D perhaps matches TRBD1 (5 bases). This TCR was recovered from a human donor who received an intestinal transplant. CDR3 region: CAWSVLVPDSSFWDRYGYTF. The CDR3 DNA reads as TGTGCCTGGAGTGTATTGGTCCCTGACAGTTCCTTTTGGGATCGCTATGGCTACACCTTC.